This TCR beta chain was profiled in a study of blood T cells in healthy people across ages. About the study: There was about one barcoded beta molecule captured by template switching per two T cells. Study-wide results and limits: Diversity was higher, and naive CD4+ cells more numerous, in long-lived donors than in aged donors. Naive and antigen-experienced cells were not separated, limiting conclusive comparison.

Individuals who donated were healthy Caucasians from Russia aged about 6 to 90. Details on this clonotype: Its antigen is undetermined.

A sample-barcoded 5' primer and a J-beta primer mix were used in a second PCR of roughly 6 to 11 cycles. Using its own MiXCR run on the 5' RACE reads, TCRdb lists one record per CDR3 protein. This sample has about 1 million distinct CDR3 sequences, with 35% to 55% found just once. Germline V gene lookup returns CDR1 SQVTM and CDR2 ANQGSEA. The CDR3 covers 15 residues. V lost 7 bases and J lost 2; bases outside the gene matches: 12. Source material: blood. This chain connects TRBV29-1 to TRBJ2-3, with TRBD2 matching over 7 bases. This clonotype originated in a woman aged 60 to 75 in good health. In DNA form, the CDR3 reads TGCAGCGCCCCGCGTGGGACTATAAACACAGATACGCAGTATTTT. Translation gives CSAPRGTINTDTQYF.